A selection of T cell receptor beta chains follows, all from one sample in a study of graft-versus-host responses after intestinal transplantation. The table came from immunoSEQ multiplex PCR; TCRdb's copy has only in-frame clones and leaves some out. The sample has roughly 110,000 clones, around nine tenths seen once. These receptors have no known antigen. This specimen was unstimulated CD4+ T cells sorted from spleen or lymph node cells, taken before transplant. The receptors were sampled from a human donor who was the organ donor for an intestinal transplant. The CDR3 runs from the conserved cysteine through the conserved F or W. A D gene is named only where the DNA matches it firmly. The listing skips clone size in some rows; elsewhere it reads once, few, many or a size class.

v_gene	d_gene	j_gene	abundance	CDR3nt	CDR3aa
TRBV18	-	TRBJ1-1	-	TGTGCCAGCTCACCGGAGACCCACATACTGAACACTGAAGCTTTCTTT	CASSPETHILNTEAFF
TRBV7-2	-	TRBJ2-7	-	TGTGCCAGCAGCTTAGCCAGCGCCGTCGAGACCTACGAGCAGTACTTC	CASSLASAVETYEQYF
TRBV30	TRBD2	TRBJ2-5	-	TGTGCCTGGAGTAGACTAGCCAGTGGGACCCAGTACTTC	CAWSRLASGTQYF
TRBV19	-	TRBJ2-2	-	TGTGCCAGTAGTATAGGAGGGGCGGGTACCGGGGAGCTGTTTTTT	CASSIGGAGTGELFF
TRBV29-1	TRBD2	TRBJ2-3	-	TGCAGCGCTATACTGTGGACTAGCGGGAGGCTTAGCACAGATACGCAGTATTTT	CSAILWTSGRLSTDTQYF
TRBV15	-	TRBJ2-1	-	TGTGCCACCAGCAGAGACCTAGTCTGGGGGGTCTACAATGAGCAGTTCTTC	CATSRDLVWGVYNEQFF
TRBV5-5	TRBD1	TRBJ2-7	few	TGTGCCAGCAGCTTGGCCGGGGCAGGGGGCGGGGAGCAGTACTTC	CASSLAGAGGGEQYF
TRBV7-2	TRBD1	TRBJ1-5	-	TGTGCCAGCAGCAGAACGCCGGGACAGGGTAATCAGCCCCAGCATTTT	CASSRTPGQGNQPQHF
TRBV28	-	TRBJ2-7	once	TGTGCCAGCAGTTTACTCTACGAGCAGTACTTC	CASSLLYEQYF
TRBV30	-	TRBJ1-5	-	TGTGCCTGGAGTGGGCAGTCTAATCAGCCCCAGCATTTT	CAWSGQSNQPQHF
TRBV29-1	-	TRBJ2-5	-	TGCAGCGTTGCGCTGTCGGGAGTCGCAGAGACCCAGTACTTC	CSVALSGVAETQYF
TRBV6-5	-	TRBJ1-2	-	TGTGCCAGCAGGGACGTTAACTATGGCTACACCTTC	CASRDVNYGYTF
TRBV10-1	TRBD2	TRBJ2-2	-	TGCGCCAGCAGCAGAGAGCGGGAGAGGACCGGGGAGCTGTTTTTT	CASSRERERTGELFF
TRBV9	-	TRBJ2-5	once	TGTGCCAGCAGCCCGACGTCGGACCCTCAAGAGACCCAGTACTTC	CASSPTSDPQETQYF
TRBV7-6	TRBD1	TRBJ2-5	-	TGTGCCAGCAGCACTTTACAGGGGGCTTGGGAGACCCAGTACTTC	CASSTLQGAWETQYF
TRBV7-2	TRBD1	TRBJ1-2	-	TGTGCCAGCAGCTCGCTTGAGGGGGCCTATGGCTACACCTTC	CASSSLEGAYGYTF
TRBV18	-	TRBJ2-2	-	TGTGCCAGCTCAGAGGTGGGGGCCGCGAACACCGGGGAGCTGTTTTTT	CASSEVGAANTGELFF
TRBV6-1	TRBD1	TRBJ1-5	-	TGTGCCAGCAGTGAACGACAGGGTTACAGCAATCAGCCCCAGCATTTT	CASSERQGYSNQPQHF
TRBV27	-	TRBJ2-2	few	TGTGCCAGCAGAATCGTCTTGAGCACCGGGGAGCTGTTTTTT	CASRIVLSTGELFF
TRBV15	TRBD1	TRBJ2-2	-	TGTGCCACCACCAAAGACAGGGGCACCGGGGAGCTGTTTTTT	CATTKDRGTGELFF
TRBV5-6	-	TRBJ1-2	-	TGTGCCAGCAGCTTGACAGCTTATGGCTACACCTTC	CASSLTAYGYTF
TRBV20-1	-	TRBJ2-7	-	TGCAGTGCGAACGGGGCAACCGAGCAGTACTTC	CSANGATEQYF
TRBV9	TRBD1	TRBJ1-2	-	TGTGCCAGCAGCGCCTTGAACCGGGACAGGGCCCACACCTTC	CASSALNRDRAHTF
TRBV7-6	-	TRBJ2-1	-	TGTGCCAGCAGCTTAGAGGGGGGGGCGTACTACAATGAGCAGTTCTTC	CASSLEGGAYYNEQFF
TRBV4-3	TRBD2	TRBJ2-3	-	TGCGCCAGCAGCCAGAACGGACTAGCGGGACGCACAGATACGCAGTATTTT	CASSQNGLAGRTDTQYF
TRBV18	TRBD2	TRBJ2-5	-	TGTGCCAGCTCACGGGGACTAGCGGGAGAAGAGACCCAGTACTTC	CASSRGLAGEETQYF
TRBV6-6	-	TRBJ2-2	few	TGTGCCAGCACACGGACTAACACCGGGGAGCTGTTTTTT	CASTRTNTGELFF
TRBV28	TRBD1	TRBJ2-2	-	TGTGCCAGCAGCGTGACAGGGGCTTACACCGGGGAGCTGTTTTTT	CASSVTGAYTGELFF
TRBV6-1	TRBD1	TRBJ1-4	-	TGTGCCAGCAGGGACAGGGACGGCGTTCATGAAAAACTGTTTTTT	CASRDRDGVHEKLFF
TRBV19	TRBD1	TRBJ1-1	-	TGTGCCAGCAAGACAGGGGGTGAAGCTTTCTTT	CASKTGGEAFF
TRBV6-4	TRBD1	TRBJ2-4	-	TGTGCCAGCAGTGACTTTAGGACAGGTACAGCCAAAAACATTCAGTACTTC	CASSDFRTGTAKNIQYF